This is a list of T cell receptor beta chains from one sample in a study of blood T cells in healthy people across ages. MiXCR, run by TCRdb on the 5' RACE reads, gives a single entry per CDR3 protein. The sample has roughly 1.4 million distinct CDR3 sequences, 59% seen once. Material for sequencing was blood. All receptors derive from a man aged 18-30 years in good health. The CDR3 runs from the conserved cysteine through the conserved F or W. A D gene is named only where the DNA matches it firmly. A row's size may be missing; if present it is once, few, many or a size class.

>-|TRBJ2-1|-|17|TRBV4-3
TGCGCCAGCAGCCAAGGATCGAGGAAACGTCCTTTTGGAGAGCAGTTCTTC
CASSQGSRKRPFGEQFF
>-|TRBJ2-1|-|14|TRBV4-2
TGTGCCAGCAGCCAAGATCTTTGGACTAAGCGCGAGTTCTTC
CASSQDLWTKREFF
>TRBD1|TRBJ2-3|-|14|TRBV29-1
TGCAGCGCCCGGACAGGGGGCCGAGCAGATACGCAGTATTTT
CSARTGGRADTQYF
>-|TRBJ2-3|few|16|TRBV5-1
TGCGCCAGCAGCCCCCTGCCCATCCGTCGCACAGATACGCAGTATTTT
CASSPLPIRRTDTQYF
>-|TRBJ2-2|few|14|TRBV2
TGTGCCAGCAGGCTCCAGGGATTAACCGGGGAGCTGTTTTTT
CASRLQGLTGELFF
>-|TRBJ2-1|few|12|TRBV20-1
TGCAGTGGGGGGTTCCTTACCAATGAGCAGTTCTTC
CSGGFLTNEQFF
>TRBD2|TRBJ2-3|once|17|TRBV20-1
TGCAGTGCTACCTTCAAGGAGGGGACTAGCGTGACAGATACGCAGTATTTT
CSATFKEGTSVTDTQYF
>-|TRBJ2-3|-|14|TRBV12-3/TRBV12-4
TGTGCCAGCAGCCGGGACTTGACCGCAGATACGCAGTATTTT
CASSRDLTADTQYF
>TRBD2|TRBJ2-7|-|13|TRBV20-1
TGCAGTGCAAAGCGGGGGGGTCTCTACGAGCAGTACTTC
CSAKRGGLYEQYF
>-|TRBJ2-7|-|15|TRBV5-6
TGTGCCAGCAGCTTATCAGTGGACCCAGCCTACGAGCAGTACTTC
CASSLSVDPAYEQYF
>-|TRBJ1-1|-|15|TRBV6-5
TGTGCCAGCACCGAGGGCGCCAGACAGGACACTGAAGCTTTCTTT
CASTEGARQDTEAFF
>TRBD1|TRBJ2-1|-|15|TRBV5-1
TGCGCCAGCAGCCCGGGACAGGGGAATTTCAATGAGCAGTTCTTC
CASSPGQGNFNEQFF
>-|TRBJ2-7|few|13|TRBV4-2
TGTGCCAGCAGCCAAGAATGGACCTACGAGCAGTACTTC
CASSQEWTYEQYF
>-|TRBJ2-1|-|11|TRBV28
TGTGCCAGCGAGGGGTTGCATGAGCAGTTCTTC
CASEGLHEQFF
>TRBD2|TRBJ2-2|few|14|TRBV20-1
TGCAGTGCCCTCCTAGCGGGAGACACCGGGGAGCTGTTTTTT
CSALLAGDTGELFF
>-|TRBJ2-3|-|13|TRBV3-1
TGTGCCAGCAGCCAAGTCGAGGCGGCTACGCAGTATTTT
CASSQVEAATQYF
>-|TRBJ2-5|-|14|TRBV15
TGTGCCACCAGCGTCTCCAGGGGACAAGAGACCCAGTACTTC
CATSVSRGQETQYF
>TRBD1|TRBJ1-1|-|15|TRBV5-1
TGCGCCAGCAGCCACGGACAGGGAGCGGGCACTGAAGCTTTCTTT
CASSHGQGAGTEAFF
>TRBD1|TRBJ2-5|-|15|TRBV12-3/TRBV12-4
TGTGCTAGCAGTCCGGGACAGGGGGTAGGAGAGACCCAGTACTTC
CASSPGQGVGETQYF
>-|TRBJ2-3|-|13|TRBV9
TGTGCCAGCAGCGTAGTAGCTGCAGATACGCAGTATTTT
CASSVVAADTQYF
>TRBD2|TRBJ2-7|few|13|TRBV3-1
TGTGCCAGCAGCCTCTACGCGGGAGACGAGCAGTACTTC
CASSLYAGDEQYF
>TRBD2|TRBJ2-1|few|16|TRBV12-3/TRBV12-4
TGTGCCAGCAGTCCCAAGACGGGACTAACATACAATGAGCAGTTCTTC
CASSPKTGLTYNEQFF
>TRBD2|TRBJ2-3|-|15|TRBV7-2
TGTGCCAGCAGCTTGGGAGGGGCCCGTACAGATACGCAGTATTTT
CASSLGGARTDTQYF
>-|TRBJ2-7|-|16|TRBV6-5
TGTGCCAGCAGTTACTCAGTCCACGGGAGCGGGTTCGAGCAGTACTTC
CASSYSVHGSGFEQYF
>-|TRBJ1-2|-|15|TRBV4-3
TGCGCCAGCAGCCAAGATCGGGCAGGGATGGGTGGCTACACCTTC
CASSQDRAGMGGYTF
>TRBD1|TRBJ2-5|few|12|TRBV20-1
TGCAGTGCACGACAGGGGGCGAAGACCCAGTACTTC
CSARQGAKTQYF
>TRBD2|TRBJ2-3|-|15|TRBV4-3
TGCGCCAGCAGCCAGCAAGCGGGGTGGGCAGATACGCAGTATTTT
CASSQQAGWADTQYF
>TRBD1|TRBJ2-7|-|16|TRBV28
TGTGCCAGCAGCCTATTGACAGGGGGCACGCGCTACGAGCAGTACTTC
CASSLLTGGTRYEQYF
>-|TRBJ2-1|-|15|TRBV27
TGTGCCAGCAGTAACAAGGGGCTAGCATACAATGAGCAGTTCTTC
CASSNKGLAYNEQFF
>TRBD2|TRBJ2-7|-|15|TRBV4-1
TGCGCCAGCAGCCAAGCAGCGGGGGCCCCCTACGAGCAGTACTTC
CASSQAAGAPYEQYF
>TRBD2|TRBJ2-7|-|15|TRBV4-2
TGTGCCAGCAGCCAAGTATACGGGGGGGACTACGAGCAGTACTTC
CASSQVYGGDYEQYF
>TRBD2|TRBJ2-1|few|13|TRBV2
TGTGCCAGCATGACTAGCGGGAGTTATGAGCAGTTCTTC
CASMTSGSYEQFF
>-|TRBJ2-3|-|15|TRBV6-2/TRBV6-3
TGTGCCAGCAGTTACGGTGCAGCGAGCACAGATACGCAGTATTTT
CASSYGAASTDTQYF
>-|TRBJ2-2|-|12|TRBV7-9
TGTGCCAGCAGCCCTAGGGTTGGGGAGCTGTTTTTT
CASSPRVGELFF
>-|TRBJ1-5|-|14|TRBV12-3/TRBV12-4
TGTGCCAGCAGTTTAGGACACAGAAATCAGCCCCAGCATTTT
CASSLGHRNQPQHF
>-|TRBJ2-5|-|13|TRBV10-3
TGTGCCATCAGTGAGTCTTTTACGGTGGAGCAGTACTTC
CAISESFTVEQYF
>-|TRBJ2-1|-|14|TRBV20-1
TGCAGTGCTAGAATAGAGATGGGCGTTCGTGAGCAGTTCTTC
CSARIEMGVREQFF
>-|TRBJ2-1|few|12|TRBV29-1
TGCAGCGTTGAAGGGACAGTAGGGAGACAGTTCTTC
CSVEGTVGRQFF
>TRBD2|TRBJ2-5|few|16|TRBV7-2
TGTGCCAGCAGCTTAGCCCCACAACTAGCGGAAGAGACCCAGTACTTC
CASSLAPQLAEETQYF
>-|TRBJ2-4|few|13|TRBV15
TGTGCCACAAGGAGTGGAGCCAAAAACATTCAGTACTTC
CATRSGAKNIQYF
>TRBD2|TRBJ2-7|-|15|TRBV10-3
TGTGCCATCAGTCCTAGCGGGAGTGCGTACAATGAGCAGTACTTC
CAISPSGSAYNEQYF
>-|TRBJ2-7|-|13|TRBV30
TGTGCCTGCCACCAGGGTGGAGGGTACGAGCAGTACTTC
CACHQGGGYEQYF
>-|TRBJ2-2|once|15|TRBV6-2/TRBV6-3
TGTGCCAGCATCACCGTATTGGAGAACACCGGGGAGCTGTTTTTT
CASITVLENTGELFF
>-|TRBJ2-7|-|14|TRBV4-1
TGCGCCAGCAGCCAGGGAGGACTTAACTACGAGCAGTACTTC
CASSQGGLNYEQYF
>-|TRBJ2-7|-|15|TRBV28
TGTGCCAGCAGTTTAAGAGGGAAAAGGGCCGACGAGCAGTACTTC
CASSLRGKRADEQYF
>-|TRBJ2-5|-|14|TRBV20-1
TGCAGTGCCTCACGCCCTGGAGCGGGAGAGACCCAGTACTTC
CSASRPGAGETQYF
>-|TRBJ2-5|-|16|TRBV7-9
TGTGCCAGCAGCTTGTTGACAGCTACGACTCAAGAGACCCAGTACTTC
CASSLLTATTQETQYF
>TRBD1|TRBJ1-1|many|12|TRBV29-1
TGCAGCTTCCGACAGGGAGACACTGAAGCTTTCTTT
CSFRQGDTEAFF
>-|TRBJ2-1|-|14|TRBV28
TGTGCCGGGGCCCGGGACTCCTCTAACAATGAGCAGTTCTTC
CAGARDSSNNEQFF